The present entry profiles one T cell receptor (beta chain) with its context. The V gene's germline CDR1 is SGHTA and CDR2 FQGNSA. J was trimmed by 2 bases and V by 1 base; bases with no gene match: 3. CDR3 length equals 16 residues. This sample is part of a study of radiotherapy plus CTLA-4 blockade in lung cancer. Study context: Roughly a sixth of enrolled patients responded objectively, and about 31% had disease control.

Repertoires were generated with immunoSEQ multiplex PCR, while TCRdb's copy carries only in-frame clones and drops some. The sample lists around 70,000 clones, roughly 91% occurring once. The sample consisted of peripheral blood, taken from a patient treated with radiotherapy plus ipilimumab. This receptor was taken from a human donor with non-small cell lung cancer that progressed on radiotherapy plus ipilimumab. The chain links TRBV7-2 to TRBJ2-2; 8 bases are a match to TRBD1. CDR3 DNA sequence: TGTGCCAGCAGCTTAGGACAGGGGCCAAACACCGGGGAGCTGTTTTTT. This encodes CASSLGQGPNTGELFF.